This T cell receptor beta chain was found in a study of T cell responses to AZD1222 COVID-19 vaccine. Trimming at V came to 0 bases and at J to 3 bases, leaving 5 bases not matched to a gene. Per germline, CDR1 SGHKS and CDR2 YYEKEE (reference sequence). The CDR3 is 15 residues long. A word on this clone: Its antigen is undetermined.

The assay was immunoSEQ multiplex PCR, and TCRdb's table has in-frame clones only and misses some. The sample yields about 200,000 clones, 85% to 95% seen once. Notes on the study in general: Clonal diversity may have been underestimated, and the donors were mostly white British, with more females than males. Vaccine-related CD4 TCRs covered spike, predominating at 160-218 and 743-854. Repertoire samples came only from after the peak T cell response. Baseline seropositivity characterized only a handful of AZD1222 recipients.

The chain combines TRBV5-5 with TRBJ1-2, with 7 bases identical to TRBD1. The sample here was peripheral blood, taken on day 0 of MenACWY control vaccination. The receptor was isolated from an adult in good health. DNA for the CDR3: TGTGCCAGCAGCTTGGAGGGGGCGCAGTACTATGGCTACACCTTC. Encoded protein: CASSLEGAQYYGYTF.